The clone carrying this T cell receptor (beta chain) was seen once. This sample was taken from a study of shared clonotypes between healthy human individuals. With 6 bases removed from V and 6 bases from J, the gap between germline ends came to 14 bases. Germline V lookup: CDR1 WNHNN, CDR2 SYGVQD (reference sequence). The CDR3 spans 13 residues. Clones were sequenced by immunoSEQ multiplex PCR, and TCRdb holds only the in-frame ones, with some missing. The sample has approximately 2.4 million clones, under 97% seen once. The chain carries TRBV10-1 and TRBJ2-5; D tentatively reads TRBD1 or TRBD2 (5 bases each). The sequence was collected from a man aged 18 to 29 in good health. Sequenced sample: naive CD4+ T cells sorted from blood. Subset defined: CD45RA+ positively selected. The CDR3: CASRASGDQTQYF. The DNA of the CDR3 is TGCGCCAGCAGAGCTTCCGGGGACCAGACCCAGTACTTC.